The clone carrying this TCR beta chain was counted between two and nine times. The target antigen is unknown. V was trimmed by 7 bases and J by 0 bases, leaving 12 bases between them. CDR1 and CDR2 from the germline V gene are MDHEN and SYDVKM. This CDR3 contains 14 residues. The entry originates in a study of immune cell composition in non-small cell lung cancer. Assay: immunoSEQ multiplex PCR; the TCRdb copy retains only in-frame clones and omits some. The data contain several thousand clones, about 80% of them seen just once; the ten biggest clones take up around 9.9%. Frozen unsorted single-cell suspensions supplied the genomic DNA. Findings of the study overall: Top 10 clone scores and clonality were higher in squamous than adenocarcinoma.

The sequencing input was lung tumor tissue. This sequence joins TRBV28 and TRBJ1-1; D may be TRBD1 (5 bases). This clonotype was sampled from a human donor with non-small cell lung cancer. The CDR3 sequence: CASIIGALNTEAFF. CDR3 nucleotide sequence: TGTGCCAGCATAATTGGGGCCTTGAACACTGAAGCTTTCTTT. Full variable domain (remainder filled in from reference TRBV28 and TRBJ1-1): DVKVTQSSRYLVKRTGEKVFLECVQDMDHENMFWYRQDPGLGLRLIYFSYDVKMKEKGDIPEGYSVSREKKERFSLILESASTNQTSMYLCASIIGALNTEAFFGQGTRLTVV.